Presented here are 15 T cell receptor beta chains from one specimen sequenced in a study of CD8 T cells in Susac syndrome. Reverse transcription of 0.5 to 1 ug RNA was performed with random hexamers. In TCRdb, the immunoSEQ multiplex PCR reads were re-called with MiXCR into one record per CDR3 protein. Of 27,000 or so distinct CDR3 sequences in the sample, roughly 92% were seen once. Specimen: CD8+ T cells from PBMCs. The receptors stem from a human donor in good health.

The chain carries TRBV6-1 and TRBJ1-2; 7 nucleotides align to TRBD1. CDR1 and CDR2 (germline): MNHNS, SASEGT. The CDR3 is made up of 14 amino acids. The V and J ends lost 0 bases and 7 bases, in that order; junction bases with no gene match: 5. In DNA, the CDR3 is TGTGCCAGCAGTGAAGCCGAGACAGGGTTTGGCTACACCTTC. This codes for CASSEAETGFGYTF.

The chain has TRBV4-3 and TRBJ2-1; D uncertain. Trimming stripped 3 bases from V and 4 bases from J, with 7 bases between. Looked up from germline, CDR1 is LGHNA and CDR2 is YSLEER. CDR3 length: 13 residues. The CDR3 coding sequence is TGCGCCAGCAGCCACCAAGATTACAATGAGCAGTTCTTC. It specifies CASSHQDYNEQFF.

The chain joins TRBV14 to TRBJ1-1; a weak D match, TRBD1 (6 bases). V lost 1 base and J 7 bases, leaving 16 bases between the germline ends. There are 15 residues in the CDR3. CDR1 SGHDN and CDR2 FVKESK come from the germline V gene. In DNA form, the CDR3 reads TGTGCCAGCAGCCAAGGGACAGCAACTTCATTTGAAGCTTTCTTT. This translates into CASSQGTATSFEAFF.

This chain uses TRBV4-3 with TRBJ1-5; perhaps TRBD1 as D (5 bases). Germline assignment: CDR1 LGHNA and CDR2 YSLEER. Trimming stripped 0 bases from V and 5 bases from J, with 11 bases between. The CDR3 is 15 residues long. The CDR3 is CASSQDRVPYQPQHF. CDR3 DNA: TGCGCCAGCAGCCAAGACAGGGTGCCCTATCAGCCCCAGCATTTT.

Of note for this clonotype: At one boundary the junction diverges from the germline segment, which might be a read error. The chain carries TRBV6-1 and TRBJ2-7; 8 bases fit TRBD1. The CDR3 is made up of 15 amino acids. From germline, CDR1 is MNHNS and CDR2 SASEGT. DNA of the CDR3: TGTGCCAACAGTGAAGAAGGACAGGGTTCCTACGAGCAGTACTTC. Protein product: CANSEEGQGSYEQYF.

This clonotype was seen a few times. The chain joins TRBV6-5 to TRBJ2-1; D is uncertain. The V gene lost 4 bases and the J gene lost 1 base, with 11 bases spanning the gap. The CDR3 is 15 residues long. Germline CDR1 is MNHEY and CDR2 is SVGAGI. The CDR3 DNA is TGTGCCAGCAGTTCCCAGACCCGATCCTACAATGAGCAGTTCTTC. This gives the protein CASSSQTRSYNEQFF.

The chain links TRBV15 to TRBJ1-5; 8 bases are a match to TRBD1. This CDR3 has 18 residues. The ends lost 1 base at V and 4 bases at J; junction bases unmatched: 12. Germline V gene lookup returns CDR1 LNHNV and CDR2 YYDKDF (reference sequence). This chain's CDR3 is CATSRGPDRDRRNQPQHF. For the CDR3, the DNA is TGTGCCACCAGCAGAGGTCCGGACAGGGATCGGAGGAATCAGCCCCAGCATTTT.

The rearrangement links TRBV3-1 to TRBJ2-1; D assignment may be TRBD1 or TRBD2 (5 bases each). V was trimmed by 6 bases and J by 4 bases, leaving 16 bases between them. The CDR3 totals 15 residues. Germline assignment: CDR1 LGHDT and CDR2 YNNKEL (reference sequence). CDR3 nucleotides: TGTGCCAGCAGTCCGGGACGGATGATTTACAATGAGCAGTTCTTC. Encoded protein: CASSPGRMIYNEQFF.

The count of this clonotype is one. J is TRBJ1-3 and V is TRBV10-3; D is perhaps TRBD1 (6 bases). Germline V gives CDR1 ENHRY, CDR2 SYGVKD. The CDR3 length is 17 residues. V lost 7 bases and J lost 0, with 19 bases in between. CDR3 DNA sequence: TGTGCCATCAATAAAGTCCAAACAGGGTTCTCTGGAAACACCATATATTTT. Its protein product is CAINKVQTGFSGNTIYF.

This clonotype has more than one count but fewer than ten. The V gene is TRBV20-1, the J gene TRBJ1-1; 9 positions match TRBD1. V shed 5 bases, J shed 1 base, and the junction held 2 bases outside the gene matches. Germline CDR1 DFQATT, CDR2 SNEGSKA (reference sequence). This CDR3 region has 13 residues. This chain's CDR3 is CSAEQGANTEAFF. The CDR3 DNA follows: TGCAGTGCTGAACAGGGGGCGAACACTGAAGCTTTCTTT.

The chain joins TRBV14 to TRBJ2-7; D perhaps matches TRBD1 (6 bases). The V end was cut by 5 bases, the J end by 2 bases, with 13 bases between. The V gene's germline CDR1 is SGHDN and CDR2 FVKESK. This CDR3 is 14 amino acids long. The CDR3 region has the DNA TGTGCCAGCAGCTCCCGGGACAAACCCTACGAGCAGTACTTC. Translated, it gives CASSSRDKPYEQYF.

The CDR3 loop is CASSSRTDTQYF. The CDR3 bases are TGTGCCAGCAGTTCACGCACAGATACGCAGTATTTT. The genes are TRBV27 and TRBJ2-3, with D uncertain. The germline V gene encodes CDR1 MNHEY and CDR2 SMNVEV (reference sequence). Trimming left V 4 bases short and J 1 base short, with 3 bases between. The CDR3 runs 12 residues.

DNA for the CDR3: TGTGCCAGCAGCTTAGATATCCCGGGGACGGCGAACTCCTACGAGCAGTACTTC. Translation: CASSLDIPGTANSYEQYF. The J gene is TRBJ2-7, the V gene TRBV11-2; D is possibly TRBD1 or TRBD2 (5 bases each). The CDR3 is 18 residues long. In germline, CDR1 is SGHAT, CDR2 FQNNGV. The germline V and J ends were trimmed by 0 bases and 0 bases, with 18 bases remaining between them.

The chain combines TRBV27 with TRBJ1-2; 9 bases are shared with TRBD1. The CDR3 runs to 16 residues. V shed 4 bases, J shed 6 bases, and the junction held 12 bases outside the gene matches. Germline V gene sequence: CDR1 MNHEY, CDR2 SMNVEV (reference sequence). The CDR3 loop reads CASSSLPRDRDDGYTF. As DNA, the CDR3 is TGTGCCAGCAGTTCCTTACCCCGGGACAGGGACGATGGCTACACCTTC.

The chain uses TRBV5-1 and TRBJ1-6; D perhaps matches TRBD1 (6 bases). The CDR3 sequence is 15 residues long. V shed 0 bases and J shed 7 bases, with 11 bases lying between them. Germline V gives CDR1 SGHRS, CDR2 YFSETQ. CDR3 sequence (DNA): TGCGCCAGCAGCTTGGGAGGGGGAGCGAATTCACCCCTCCACTTT. Translated, it gives CASSLGGGANSPLHF.